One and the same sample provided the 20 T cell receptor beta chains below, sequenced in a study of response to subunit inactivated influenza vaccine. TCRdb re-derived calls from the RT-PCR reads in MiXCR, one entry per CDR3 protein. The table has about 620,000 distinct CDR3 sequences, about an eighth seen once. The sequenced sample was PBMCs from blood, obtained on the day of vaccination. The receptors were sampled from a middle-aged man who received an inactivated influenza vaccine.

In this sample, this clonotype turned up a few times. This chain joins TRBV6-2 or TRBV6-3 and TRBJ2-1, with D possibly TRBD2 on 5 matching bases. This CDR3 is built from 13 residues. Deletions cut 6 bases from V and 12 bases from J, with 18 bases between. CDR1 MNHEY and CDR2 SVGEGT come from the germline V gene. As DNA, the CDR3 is TGTGCCAGCAGCCCCTCAGTCGGACTCGGGCAGTTCTTC. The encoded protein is CASSPSVGLGQFF.

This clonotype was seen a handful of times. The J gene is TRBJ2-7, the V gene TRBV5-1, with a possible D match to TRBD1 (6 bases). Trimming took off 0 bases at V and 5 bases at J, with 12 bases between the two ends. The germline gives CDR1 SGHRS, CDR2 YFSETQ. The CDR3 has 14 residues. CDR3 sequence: CASSLVQGFDEQYF. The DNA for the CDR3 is TGCGCCAGCAGCTTGGTACAGGGCTTCGACGAGCAGTACTTC.

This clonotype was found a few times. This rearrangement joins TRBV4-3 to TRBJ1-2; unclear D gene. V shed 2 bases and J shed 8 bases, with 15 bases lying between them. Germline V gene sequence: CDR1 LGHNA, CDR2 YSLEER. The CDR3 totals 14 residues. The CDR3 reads CASSQSLAVGGYTF. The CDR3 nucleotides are TGCGCCAGCAGCCAATCACTGGCAGTGGGAGGCTACACCTTC.

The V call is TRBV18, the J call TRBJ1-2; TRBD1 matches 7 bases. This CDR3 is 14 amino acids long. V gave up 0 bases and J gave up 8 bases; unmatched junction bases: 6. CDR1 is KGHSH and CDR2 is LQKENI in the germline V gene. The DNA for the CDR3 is TGTGCCAGCTCACCACCGGGACAGCCCCAGGGCTACACCTTC. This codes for CASSPPGQPQGYTF. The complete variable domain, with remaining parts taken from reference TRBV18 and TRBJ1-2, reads NAGVMQNPRHLVRRRGQEARLRCSPMKGHSHVYWYRQLPEEGLKFMVYLQKENIIDESGMPKERFSAEFPKEGPSILRIQQVVRGDSAAYFCASSPPGQPQGYTFGSGTRLTVV.

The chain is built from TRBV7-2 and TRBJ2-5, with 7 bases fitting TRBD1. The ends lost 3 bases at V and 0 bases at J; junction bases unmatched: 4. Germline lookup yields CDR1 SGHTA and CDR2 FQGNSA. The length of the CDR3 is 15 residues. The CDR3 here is CASSLRGGYQETQYF. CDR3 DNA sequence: TGTGCCAGCAGCTTGAGAGGGGGCTACCAAGAGACCCAGTACTTC.

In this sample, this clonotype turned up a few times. CDR3 protein: CSRALGGWGRDTQYF. The CDR3, as DNA: TGCAGCCGTGCACTGGGTGGCTGGGGGCGGGATACGCAGTATTTT. The chain carries TRBV20-1 and TRBJ2-3; D may be TRBD1 (6 bases). Germline CDR1 is DFQATT and CDR2 is SNEGSKA (reference sequence). The CDR3 length is 15 residues.

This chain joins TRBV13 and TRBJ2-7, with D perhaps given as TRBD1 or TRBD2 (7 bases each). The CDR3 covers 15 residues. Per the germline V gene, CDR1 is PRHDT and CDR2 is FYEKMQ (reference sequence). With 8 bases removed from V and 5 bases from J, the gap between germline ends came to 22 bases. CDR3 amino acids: CASWIRGGAPHEQYF. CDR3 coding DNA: TGTGCCAGCTGGATCAGGGGGGGGGCCCCCCACGAGCAGTACTTC.

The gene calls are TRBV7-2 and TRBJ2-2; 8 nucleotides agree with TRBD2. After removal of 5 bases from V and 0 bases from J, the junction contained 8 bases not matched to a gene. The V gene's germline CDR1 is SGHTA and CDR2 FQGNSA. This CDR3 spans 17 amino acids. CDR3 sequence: CASSREGGRTNTGELFF. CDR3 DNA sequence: TGTGCCAGCAGCCGGGAGGGGGGGCGGACGAACACCGGGGAGCTGTTTTTT.

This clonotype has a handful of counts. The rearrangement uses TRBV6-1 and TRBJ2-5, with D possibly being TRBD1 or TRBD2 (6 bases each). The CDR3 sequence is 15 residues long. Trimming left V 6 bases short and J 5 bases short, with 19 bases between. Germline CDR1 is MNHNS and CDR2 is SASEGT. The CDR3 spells CASSPQAGGLETQYF. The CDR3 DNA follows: TGTGCCAGCAGCCCCCAGGCCGGGGGCTTGGAGACCCAGTACTTC.

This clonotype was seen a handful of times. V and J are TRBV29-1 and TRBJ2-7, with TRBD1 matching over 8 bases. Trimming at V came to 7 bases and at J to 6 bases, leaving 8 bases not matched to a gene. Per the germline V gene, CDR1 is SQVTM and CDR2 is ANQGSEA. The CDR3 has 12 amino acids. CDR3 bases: TGCAGCGCTACGACAGGGGTGGCCGAGCAGTACTTC. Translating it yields CSATTGVAEQYF.

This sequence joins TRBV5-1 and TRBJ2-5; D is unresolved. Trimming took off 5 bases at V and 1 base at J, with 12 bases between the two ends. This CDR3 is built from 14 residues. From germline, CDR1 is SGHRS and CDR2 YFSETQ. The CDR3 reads CASRPQEPQETQYF. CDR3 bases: TGCGCCAGCAGACCCCAGGAGCCCCAAGAGACCCAGTACTTC.

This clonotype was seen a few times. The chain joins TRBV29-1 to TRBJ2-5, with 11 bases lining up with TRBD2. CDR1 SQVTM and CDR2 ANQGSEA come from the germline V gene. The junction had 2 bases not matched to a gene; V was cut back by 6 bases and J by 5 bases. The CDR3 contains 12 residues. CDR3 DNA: TGCAGCGTCGCTAGCGGGGGGGAGACCCAGTACTTC. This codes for CSVASGGETQYF.

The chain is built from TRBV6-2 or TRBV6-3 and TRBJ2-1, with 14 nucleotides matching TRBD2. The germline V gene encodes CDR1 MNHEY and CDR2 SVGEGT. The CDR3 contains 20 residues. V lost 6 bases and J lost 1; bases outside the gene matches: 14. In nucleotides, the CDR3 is TGTGCCAGCAGCTGGGGCCGGACTAGCGGGAGGCGCGGGTCCTACAATGAGCAGTTCTTC. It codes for CASSWGRTSGRRGSYNEQFF.

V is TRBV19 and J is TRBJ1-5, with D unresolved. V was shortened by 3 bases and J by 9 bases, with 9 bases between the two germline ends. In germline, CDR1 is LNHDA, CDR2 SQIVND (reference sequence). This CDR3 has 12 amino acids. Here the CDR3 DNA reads TGTGCCAGTAGTATCCCCCCGCTGCCCCAGCATTTT. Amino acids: CASSIPPLPQHF.

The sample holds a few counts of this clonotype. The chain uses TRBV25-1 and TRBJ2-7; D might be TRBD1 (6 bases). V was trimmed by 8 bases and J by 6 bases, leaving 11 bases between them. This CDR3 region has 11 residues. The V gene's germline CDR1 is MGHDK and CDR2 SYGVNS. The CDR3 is CASGTGLEQYF. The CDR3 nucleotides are TGTGCCAGCGGCACAGGGCTCGAGCAGTACTTC.

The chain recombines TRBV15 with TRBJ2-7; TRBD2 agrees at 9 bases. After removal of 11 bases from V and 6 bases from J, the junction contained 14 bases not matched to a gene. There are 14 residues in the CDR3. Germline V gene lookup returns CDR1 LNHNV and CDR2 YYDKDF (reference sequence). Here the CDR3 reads CAFQGSGSNGEQYF. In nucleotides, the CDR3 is TGTGCCTTTCAGGGTAGCGGGAGTAACGGCGAGCAGTACTTC.

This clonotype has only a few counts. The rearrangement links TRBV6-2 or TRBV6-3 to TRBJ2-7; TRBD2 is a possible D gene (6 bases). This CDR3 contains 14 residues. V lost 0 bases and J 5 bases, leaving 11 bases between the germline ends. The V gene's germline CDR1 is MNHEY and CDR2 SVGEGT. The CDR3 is CASSYSGGRHEQYF. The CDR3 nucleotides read TGTGCCAGCAGTTACTCGGGAGGCCGCCACGAGCAGTACTTC.

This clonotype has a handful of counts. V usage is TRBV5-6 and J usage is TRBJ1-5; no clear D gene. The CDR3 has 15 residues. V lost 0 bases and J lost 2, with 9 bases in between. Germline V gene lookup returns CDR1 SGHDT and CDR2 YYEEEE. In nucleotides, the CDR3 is TGTGCCAGCAGCTTGGGTGGGCATGGCAATCAGCCCCAGCATTTT. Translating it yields CASSLGGHGNQPQHF. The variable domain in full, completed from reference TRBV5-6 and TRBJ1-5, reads DAGVTQSPTHLIKTRGQQVTLRCSPKSGHDTVSWYQQALGQGPQFIFQYYEEEERQRGNFPDRFSGHQFPNYSSELNVNALLLGDSALYLCASSLGGHGNQPQHFGDGTRLSIL.

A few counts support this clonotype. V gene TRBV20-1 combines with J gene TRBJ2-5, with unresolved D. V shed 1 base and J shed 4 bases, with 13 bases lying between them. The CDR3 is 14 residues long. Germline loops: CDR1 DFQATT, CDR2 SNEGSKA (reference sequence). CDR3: CSARGWVSGETQYF. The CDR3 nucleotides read TGCAGTGCTAGAGGGTGGGTGTCTGGAGAGACCCAGTACTTC.

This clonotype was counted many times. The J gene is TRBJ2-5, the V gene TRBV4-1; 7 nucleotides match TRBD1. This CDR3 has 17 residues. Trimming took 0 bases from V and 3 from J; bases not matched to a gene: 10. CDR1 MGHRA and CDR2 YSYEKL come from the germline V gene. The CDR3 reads CASSQDGPTGAEETQYF. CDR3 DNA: TGCGCCAGCAGCCAAGATGGGCCCACAGGGGCGGAAGAGACCCAGTACTTC.